Listed below are T cell receptor beta chains from one sample, sequenced in a study of cytomegalovirus exposure and HLA in healthy donors. Profiled with immunoSEQ multiplex PCR; TCRdb holds only in-frame clones, not every one. The repertoire consists of roughly 150,000 clones, with 8.5% to 10% occurring once and the leading ten covering 1.8%. Specimen: PBMCs. Receptors originate from a man aged 50 to 60 in good health and CMV-seronegative. The CDR3 runs from the conserved cysteine through the conserved F or W. The D gene is left open where the match is weak. Expanded clones get a size class; other rows say once, few or many, or leave the size out.

>TRBV28|TRBJ2-5|.|15|.
CASSLFRGPQETQYF
TGTGCCAGCAGTTTATTTCGTGGGCCACAAGAGACCCAGTACTTC
>TRBV5-6|TRBJ1-1|few|14|.
CASSPQRINTEAFF
TGTGCCAGCAGCCCTCAGCGTATAAACACTGAAGCTTTCTTT
>TRBV28|TRBJ2-7|few|16|.
CASSSVGDQGRYEQYF
TGTGCCAGCAGTTCGGTCGGTGACCAGGGTAGGTACGAGCAGTACTTC
>TRBV1|TRBJ1-2|few|17|.
CTSSPRRTGTGVPGYTF
TGCACCAGCAGCCCCCGCCGAACCGGGACAGGGGTTCCTGGCTACACCTTC
>TRBV5-1|TRBJ2-5|.|15|.
CASSLVSGRQETQYF
TGCGCCAGCAGCTTGGTGTCGGGGAGACAAGAGACCCAGTACTTC
>TRBV14|TRBJ2-3|.|12|.
CASSQQADTQYF
TGTGCCAGCAGCCAGCAGGCAGATACGCAGTATTTT
>TRBV7-2|TRBJ1-1|.|15|.
CASSPSGGINTEAFF
TGTGCCAGCAGCCCTAGCGGGGGGATCAACACTGAAGCTTTCTTT
>TRBV6-6|TRBJ2-5|.|13|.
CASSFEGEETQYF
TGTGCCAGCAGCTTCGAGGGGGAAGAGACCCAGTACTTC
>TRBV7-9|TRBJ1-1|.|13|.
CASSSIRGAEAFF
TGTGCCAGCAGCTCCATAAGGGGTGCTGAAGCTTTCTTT
>TRBV7-8|TRBJ1-4|few|17|TRBD1
CASSLLPGQGANEKLFF
TGTGCCAGCAGCTTATTACCTGGACAGGGCGCTAATGAAAAACTGTTTTTT
>TRBV19|TRBJ2-7|.|14|.
CASSIGWTANEQYF
TGTGCCAGTAGTATCGGCTGGACAGCCAATGAGCAGTACTTC
>TRBV10-3|TRBJ2-6|.|16|TRBD1
CAISTGDPSGANVLTF
TGTGCCATCAGCACAGGGGACCCCTCTGGGGCCAACGTCCTGACTTTC
>TRBV4-1|TRBJ2-2|.|18|.
CASTREGGGRGNTGELFF
TGCGCCAGCACCAGAGAGGGCGGAGGGCGAGGTAACACCGGGGAGCTGTTTTTT
>TRBV11-2|TRBJ2-1|few|16|.
CASSFRGSGNYNEQFF
TGTGCCAGCAGCTTCCGCGGTAGCGGAAACTACAATGAGCAGTTCTTC
>TRBV11-2|TRBJ2-7|.|15|TRBD1
CASTLLQGASYEQYF
TGTGCCAGCACCCTACTCCAGGGGGCCTCCTACGAGCAGTACTTC
>TRBV19|TRBJ1-5|few|13|TRBD1
CASSGTGAQPQHF
TGTGCCAGTAGTGGGACAGGGGCCCAGCCCCAGCATTTT
>TRBV2|TRBJ1-2|few|14|.
CASTQRVQGVGYTF
TGTGCCAGCACCCAAAGGGTACAGGGCGTCGGCTACACCTTC
>TRBV6-6|TRBJ2-7|few|13|TRBD1
CASSRYGQGPPHF
TGTGCCAGCAGTCGATACGGACAGGGCCCGCCTCACTTC
>TRBV18|TRBJ1-5|.|14|.
CASSQGNSNQPQHF
TGTGCCAGCTCACAGGGGAATAGCAATCAGCCCCAGCATTTT
>TRBV28|TRBJ2-7|.|16|.
CASSFLGGTPSYEQYF
TGTGCCAGCAGTTTTCTTGGGGGGACCCCAAGCTACGAGCAGTACTTC
>TRBV6-1|TRBJ2-1|.|14|.
CASSVRPLGGEQFF
TGTGCCAGCAGTGTAAGGCCCCTCGGGGGTGAGCAGTTCTTC
>TRBV5-6|TRBJ1-5|few|15|.
CASSFTGGGNQPQHF
TGTGCCAGCAGCTTCACCGGGGGGGGCAATCAGCCCCAGCATTTT
>TRBV11-2|TRBJ2-7|few|14|TRBD2
CASSLGLAGYEQYF
TGTGCCAGCAGCTTAGGGCTAGCGGGTTACGAGCAGTACTTC
>TRBV7-9|TRBJ1-2|.|14|.
CASSQSRVDYGYTF
TGTGCCAGCAGCCAAAGCCGGGTGGACTATGGCTACACCTTC
>TRBV18|TRBJ2-5|few|14|TRBD2
CASSLGLAQETQYF
TGTGCCAGCTCACTGGGACTAGCCCAGGAGACCCAGTACTTC
>TRBV19|TRBJ1-3|few|13|.
CASSGQSGNTIYF
TGTGCCAGTAGCGGACAGTCTGGAAACACCATATATTTT
>TRBV11-1|TRBJ2-5|.|15|TRBD2
CASSLGREGRETQYF
TGTGCCAGCAGCTTGGGGAGGGAGGGCCGGGAGACCCAGTACTTC
>TRBV5-1|TRBJ1-3|.|17|TRBD1
CASSLYNRGTTGNTIYF
TGCGCCAGCAGCTTGTATAACAGGGGGACTACCGGAAACACCATATATTTT
>TRBV2|TRBJ1-5|few|14|.
CAGATQAHNQPQHF
TGTGCCGGTGCCACGCAGGCACACAATCAGCCCCAGCATTTT